The 12 T cell receptor beta chains below were found in one sample sequenced in a study of T cells after yellow fever vaccination. TCRdb passed the 5' RACE reads through MiXCR, listing each CDR3 protein once. In the table there are hundreds of thousands of distinct CDR3 sequences, roughly 14% of which are singletons. The sequences come from PBMCs, collected on the day of the yellow fever booster vaccination. These receptor sequences come from a man aged 25 to 45 who received the YFV17D yellow fever vaccine.

This clonotype was detected ten times or more. The chain is built from TRBV5-4 and TRBJ2-3, with 7 positions matching TRBD2. CDR1 SGHNT and CDR2 YYREEE come from the germline V gene (reference sequence). CDR3 length: 14 amino acids. The V gene end was trimmed by 3 bases and the J gene end by 3 bases; junction bases not matched to a gene: 4. The CDR3 coding sequence is TGTGCCAGCAGCTCGCGGGAGAGTACAGATACGCAGTATTTT. This translates into CASSSRESTDTQYF.

This rearrangement joins TRBV14 to TRBJ1-1; possibly TRBD1 for D (5 bases). Germline V gives CDR1 SGHDN, CDR2 FVKESK. The CDR3 has 13 residues. Trimming removed 1 base from V and 5 bases from J, with 8 bases in between. The CDR3 sequence: CASSQARGTEAFF. The DNA of the CDR3 is TGTGCCAGCAGCCAAGCTAGGGGAACTGAAGCTTTCTTT.

This clonotype has just a few counts. The rearrangement joins TRBV20-1 to TRBJ2-2, with D unclear. Per the germline V gene, CDR1 is DFQATT and CDR2 is SNEGSKA (reference sequence). CDR3 length: 13 amino acids. The ends were cut back, 2 bases at V and 8 bases at J, with 12 bases in the middle. The CDR3 DNA reads as TGCAGTGCTAGAACCCTAGTTAAGGGGGAGCTGTTTTTT. The encoded protein is CSARTLVKGELFF.

The V call is TRBV6-1, the J call TRBJ2-7; 9 nucleotides line up with TRBD2. Germline lookup yields CDR1 MNHNS and CDR2 SASEGT. The CDR3 loop spans 15 amino acids. V was clipped by 2 bases and J by 3 bases; unmatched bases: 5. The CDR3 bases are TGTGCCAGCAGTGAAACACCTAGCGGGAACTACGAGCAGTACTTC. It encodes CASSETPSGNYEQYF.

This clonotype appeared a few times. The chain joins TRBV5-1 to TRBJ1-5, with a tentative D call TRBD1 (5 bases). V lost 0 bases, J lost 2 bases, and 12 bases lay in between. Per germline, CDR1 SGHRS and CDR2 YFSETQ. This CDR3 has 16 amino acids. CDR3 region: CASSLAGLGGNQPQHF. The CDR3, as DNA: TGCGCCAGCAGCTTGGCAGGGTTGGGAGGCAATCAGCCCCAGCATTTT.

This clonotype was seen only a few times. V and J are TRBV20-1 and TRBJ2-3, with 15 bases that match TRBD2. The CDR3 is 16 amino acids. The germline V gene encodes CDR1 DFQATT and CDR2 SNEGSKA (reference sequence). The V gene end was trimmed by 6 bases and the J gene end by 2 bases; junction bases not matched to a gene: 6. The CDR3 coding sequence is TGCAGTGCCCCGGGGACTAGCGGGAGGTCCACAGATACGCAGTATTTT. This encodes CSAPGTSGRSTDTQYF.

This clonotype was counted only a few times. CDR3 DNA sequence: TGTGCCAGCAGTTCTGCTCTAGCGGACTCCTACAATGAGCAGTTCTTC. Its translation: CASSSALADSYNEQFF. This chain connects TRBV12-3 or TRBV12-4 to TRBJ2-1; 7 bases agree with TRBD2. This CDR3 spans 16 amino acids. After removal of 4 bases from V and 0 bases from J, the junction contained 6 bases not matched to a gene.

The V and J genes are TRBV20-1 and TRBJ2-7; D ambiguous. The V gene's germline CDR1 is DFQATT and CDR2 SNEGSKA (reference sequence). This CDR3 region has 12 residues. Here the CDR3 DNA reads TGCAGCTTCTACTTCTGGCGATACGAGCAGTACTTC. Amino acid sequence: CSFYFWRYEQYF.

The J gene is TRBJ2-3, the V gene TRBV4-1, with a possible D match to TRBD1 (5 bases). V was shortened by 0 bases and J by 0 bases, with 10 bases between the two germline ends. The germline V gene has CDR1 MGHRA and CDR2 YSYEKL. The CDR3 consists of 16 residues. CDR3 amino acids: CASSQDSKGSTDTQYF. In DNA form, the CDR3 reads TGCGCCAGCAGCCAAGATTCGAAGGGGAGCACAGATACGCAGTATTTT.

This chain connects TRBV20-1 to TRBJ2-7; TRBD1 aligns across 12 bases. Germline CDR1 and CDR2: DFQATT and SNEGSKA (reference sequence). Losses at the gene ends were 6 bases for V and 4 bases for J; bases not matched to a gene: 7. The CDR3 has 14 residues. The CDR3 sequence is CSARPGQGAYEQYF. The CDR3, as DNA: TGCAGTGCGCGACCGGGACAGGGGGCGTACGAGCAGTACTTC.

V usage is TRBV30 and J usage is TRBJ2-1, with 10 bases lining up with TRBD2. Germline V gene sequence: CDR1 GTSNPN, CDR2 SVGIG (reference sequence). J lost 9 bases, V lost 3 bases, and 8 bases had no gene match. The CDR3 length is 14 residues. CDR3 nucleotide sequence: TGTGCCTGGAGGGGGGCTAGCGGGAGTGGTGAGCAGTTCTTC. This sequence encodes CAWRGASGSGEQFF.

This clonotype was seen more than once but under ten times. This chain connects TRBV9 to TRBJ2-3, with 15 bases that match TRBD2. CDR1 is SGDLS, CDR2 YYNGEE, per germline. V dropped 2 bases and J dropped 3; count of bases not matched to a gene: 13. The length of the CDR3 is 20 residues. The CDR3 sequence is CASSVGTSGRNPFTTDTQYF. CDR3 DNA sequence: TGTGCCAGCAGCGTCGGGACTAGCGGGAGGAACCCATTCACGACAGATACGCAGTATTTT.